The T cell receptor beta chain under discussion was sequenced for a study of T cell clonotyping in hematopoietic cell transplantation. Whole-study context: Recipient samples before transplant were obtained post-cytoreduction.

Time point of the sample: recipient sample about 28 days before transplant, after cytoreduction. The protocol was immunoSEQ multiplex PCR, while the TCRdb copy is restricted to in-frame clones and leaves out a portion. Of around 40,000 clones in the sample, roughly 96% were seen once. Trimming removed 1 base from V and 6 bases from J, with 4 bases in between. The CDR3 is 12 residues long. Germline CDR1 and CDR2: LNHDA and SQIVND (reference sequence). This chain uses TRBV19 with TRBJ1-5; D not resolved. The material was peripheral blood mononuclear cells, obtained before stem cell transplant. The sequence was obtained from a man aged 35 to 55 with chronic myeloid leukemia. Some clones in this sample may be carry-over from other donors' samples. The CDR3 nucleotides read TGTGCCAGTAGTATAGGGATTCAGCCCCAGCATTTT. It translates to CASSIGIQPQHF.